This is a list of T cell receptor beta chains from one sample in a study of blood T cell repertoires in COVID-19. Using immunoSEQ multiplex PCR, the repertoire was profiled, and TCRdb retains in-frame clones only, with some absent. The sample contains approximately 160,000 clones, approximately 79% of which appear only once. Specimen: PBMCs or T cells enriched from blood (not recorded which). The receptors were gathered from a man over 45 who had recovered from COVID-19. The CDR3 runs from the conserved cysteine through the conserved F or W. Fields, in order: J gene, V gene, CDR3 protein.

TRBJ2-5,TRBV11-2,CASSSALAIKTQYF
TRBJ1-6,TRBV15,CATRADRGYNSPLHF
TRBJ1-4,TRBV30,CAWSAGDSANEKLFF
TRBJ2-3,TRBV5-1,CASSQGLAGPTDTQYF
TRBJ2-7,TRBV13,CASSLLRLASEQYF
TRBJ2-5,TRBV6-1,CASSELAGGHYQYF
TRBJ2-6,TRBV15,CATSKDSNGANVLTF
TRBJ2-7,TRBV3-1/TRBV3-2,CASSHDGSSYEQYF
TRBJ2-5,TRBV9,CASSVGAGGLETQYF
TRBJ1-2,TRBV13,CASSLGGTAYGYTF
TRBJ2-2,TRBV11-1,CASSPYSGELFF
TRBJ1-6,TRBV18,CASSPPIGQGSNSPLHF
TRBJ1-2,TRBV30,CAWSSSVGVGYTF
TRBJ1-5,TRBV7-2,CASSLDSVQPQHF
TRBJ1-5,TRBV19,CASSPGRDNQPQHF
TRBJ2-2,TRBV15,CATSRGGSGRNTGELFF
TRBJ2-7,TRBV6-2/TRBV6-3,CASSAQGYEQYF
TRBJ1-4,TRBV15,CATSRDQGTEKLFF
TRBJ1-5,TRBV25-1,CASSRGQGINQPQHF
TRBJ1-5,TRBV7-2,CASSLDSAYSNQPQHF
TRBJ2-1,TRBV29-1,CSVLLAEDYNEQFF
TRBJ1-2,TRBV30,CAWSVLTPGGYTF